This T cell receptor beta chain was observed in a study of siplizumab effects on memory and regulatory T cells. The V gene's germline CDR1 is SGHVS and CDR2 FNYEAQ. The CDR3 covers 16 residues. V dropped 1 base and J dropped 0 bases, with 12 bases sitting between them. A word on this clone: The antigen is unknown.

The repertoire was sequenced with immunoSEQ multiplex PCR; TCRdb's copy has only in-frame clones and lacks some. The sample holds about 120,000 clones, about 93% seen once. General study results and limits: The Treg-derived share of mappable alloreactive CD4+ clones averaged approximately 71% with siplizumab and about 30% in controls.

The TCR was taken from a human donor in good health. The sample comprised non-Treg CD4+ T cells sorted from blood. The genes are TRBV7-6 and TRBJ1-1, with D hard to call. CDR3 loop: CASSLGNAVLNTEAFF. The CDR3 DNA sequence: TGTGCCAGCAGCTTAGGGAATGCCGTACTGAACACTGAAGCTTTCTTT.